The 4 T cell receptor beta chains below come from one sample, sequenced in a study of OX40 agonist ivuxolimab in advanced cancers. Measured with immunoSEQ multiplex PCR; TCRdb has only the in-frame clones, and not every one. This table has about 17,000 clones, around 73% appearing once. This specimen was CD4+ or CD8+ T cells sorted from blood, taken in a trial of the OX40 agonist ivuxolimab. All receptors come from an adult with an advanced solid tumor such as melanoma, head and neck, liver or kidney cancer.

The rearrangement joins TRBV4-3 to TRBJ1-4, with D unclear. Trimming left V 1 base short and J 5 bases short, with 11 bases between. The CDR3 length is 15 residues. Germline V gene lookup returns CDR1 LGHNA and CDR2 YSLEER. The CDR3 loop is CASSQGTAPNEKLFF. The CDR3, as DNA: TGCGCCAGCAGCCAAGGAACAGCACCCAATGAAAAACTGTTTTTT.

This clone has only a few counts. The chain has TRBV29-1 and TRBJ2-5; 8 bases map to TRBD1. CDR1 and CDR2 from the germline V gene are SQVTM and ANQGSEA. This CDR3 comprises 14 residues. V was clipped by 1 base and J by 5 bases; unmatched bases: 6. In nucleotides, the CDR3 is TGCAGCGTTGAAGCACCGGACAGGGAGGAGACCCAGTACTTC. Protein: CSVEAPDREETQYF.

This chain links TRBV20-1 with TRBJ2-7; D is undetermined. The CDR3 totals 10 residues. The germline V gene encodes CDR1 DFQATT and CDR2 SNEGSKA (reference sequence). V lost 4 bases and J lost 7, with 8 bases in between. This CDR3 reads CSAKFGEQYF. The CDR3 DNA follows: TGCAGTGCTAAATTCGGAGAGCAGTACTTC.

This clone turned up a few times. The chain uses TRBV6-1 and TRBJ2-7; 7 bases agree with TRBD1. Trimming cost V 3 bases and J 4 bases; bases outside gene matches: 6. CDR3 length: 14 amino acids. Germline CDR1 and CDR2: MNHNS and SASEGT. CDR3 residues: CASSDRTGKYEQYF. The CDR3 DNA reads as TGTGCCAGCAGTGACCGGACAGGAAAATACGAGCAGTACTTC.